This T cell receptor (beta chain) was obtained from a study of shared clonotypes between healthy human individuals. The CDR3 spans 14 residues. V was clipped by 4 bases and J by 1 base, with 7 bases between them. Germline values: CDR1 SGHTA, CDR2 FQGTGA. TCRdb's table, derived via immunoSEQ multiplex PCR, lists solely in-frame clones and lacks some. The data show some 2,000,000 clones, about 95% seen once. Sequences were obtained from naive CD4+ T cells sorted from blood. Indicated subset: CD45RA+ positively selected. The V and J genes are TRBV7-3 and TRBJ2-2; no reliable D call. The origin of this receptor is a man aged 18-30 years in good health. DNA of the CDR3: TGTGCCAGCAGCTCACAACGGAACACCGGGGAGCTGTTTTTT. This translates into CASSSQRNTGELFF.